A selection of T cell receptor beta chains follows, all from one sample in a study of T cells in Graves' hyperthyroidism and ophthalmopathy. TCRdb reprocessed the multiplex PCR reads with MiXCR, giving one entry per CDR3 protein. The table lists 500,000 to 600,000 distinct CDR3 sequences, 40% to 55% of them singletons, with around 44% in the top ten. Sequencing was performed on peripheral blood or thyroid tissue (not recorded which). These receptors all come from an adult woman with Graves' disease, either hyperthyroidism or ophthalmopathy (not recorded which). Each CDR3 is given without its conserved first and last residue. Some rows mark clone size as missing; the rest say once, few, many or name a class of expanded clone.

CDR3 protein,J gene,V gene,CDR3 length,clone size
ASSLEKTFQPQH,TRBJ1-5,TRBV11-3,12,.
ASDRDNYEQY,TRBJ2-7,TRBV2,10,many
SVESGAKNIQY,TRBJ2-4,TRBV29-1,11,.
ATRSGSNQPQH,TRBJ1-5,TRBV15,11,many
ASSETGTLNEKLF,TRBJ1-4,TRBV6-1,13,few
ASRRTGANYGYT,TRBJ1-2,TRBV12-3/TRBV12-4,12,.
ASSSALSARGYGYT,TRBJ1-2,TRBV5-6,14,many
ATSRTKGQGEDGYT,TRBJ1-2,TRBV15,14,.
SASPGAANTEAF,TRBJ1-1,TRBV20-1,12,many
ASSRGQGTHTGELF,TRBJ2-2,TRBV5-1,14,many
ASSSRAEAF,TRBJ1-1,TRBV19,9,many
ASSSHKSPQGACNQPQH,TRBJ1-5,TRBV5-1,17,.
ASSSRGVQNTEAF,TRBJ1-1,TRBV5-1,13,many
ATSDPLNTGELF,TRBJ2-2,TRBV24-1,12,once
SAQTQVYEQY,TRBJ2-7,TRBV20-1,10,many
ASSSGRVYEQY,TRBJ2-7,TRBV7-9,11,.
ASTFGAGAF,TRBJ1-1,TRBV19,9,.
ATSSLWTQY,TRBJ2-5,TRBV15,9,.